This is a list of T cell receptor beta chains from one sample in a study of shared clonotypes between healthy human individuals. Repertoires were generated with immunoSEQ multiplex PCR, while TCRdb's copy carries only in-frame clones and drops some. The table lists about 480,000 clones, 79% of them singletons. Source material: PBMCs. The receptors originated from a woman between 40 and 55 years old in good health. Some clones in this sample may be carry-over from other donors' samples. Each CDR3 is given with its conserved first and last residue. Fields, in order: J gene, D gene, V gene, clone size, CDR3 protein, CDR3 DNA. A D gene is named only where the DNA matches it firmly. Some rows mark clone size as missing; the rest say once, few, many or name a class of expanded clone.

j_gene: TRBJ2-5; d_gene: -; v_gene: TRBV9; abundance: -; CDR3aa: CASSVEDNQETQYF; CDR3nt: TGTGCCAGCAGCGTAGAGGATAACCAAGAGACCCAGTACTTC
j_gene: TRBJ2-7; d_gene: TRBD2; v_gene: TRBV6-1; abundance: -; CDR3aa: CASSEAGGTYEQYF; CDR3nt: TGTGCCAGCAGTGAGGCGGGGGGAACCTACGAGCAGTACTTC
j_gene: TRBJ2-1; d_gene: TRBD1; v_gene: TRBV5-4; abundance: -; CDR3aa: CASSPQGAHRYNEQFF; CDR3nt: TGTGCCAGCAGCCCACAGGGGGCGCATAGGTACAATGAGCAGTTCTTC
j_gene: TRBJ1-1; d_gene: -; v_gene: TRBV4-2; abundance: -; CDR3aa: CASSQDPRNTEAFF; CDR3nt: TGTGCCAGCAGCCAAGATCCCAGGAACACTGAAGCTTTCTTT
j_gene: TRBJ1-5; d_gene: -; v_gene: TRBV7-9; abundance: -; CDR3aa: CASSLEEGAPQHF; CDR3nt: TGTGCCAGCAGCTTAGAAGAAGGGGCGCCCCAGCATTTT
j_gene: TRBJ2-5; d_gene: TRBD2; v_gene: TRBV6-4; abundance: once; CDR3aa: CASRGTSDTHWKTQYF; CDR3nt: TGTGCCAGCAGGGGGACTAGCGATACCCATTGGAAGACCCAGTACTTC
j_gene: TRBJ2-5; d_gene: TRBD2; v_gene: TRBV5-1; abundance: -; CDR3aa: CASSLASSGKETQYF; CDR3nt: TGCGCCAGCAGCTTGGCGTCTAGCGGGAAGGAGACCCAGTACTTC
j_gene: TRBJ2-7; d_gene: TRBD2; v_gene: TRBV28; abundance: -; CDR3aa: CASRPLGTTDDEQYF; CDR3nt: TGTGCCAGCAGACCACTCGGGACTACAGACGACGAGCAGTACTTC
j_gene: TRBJ2-7; d_gene: -; v_gene: TRBV6-5; abundance: -; CDR3aa: CASVDAAYEQYF; CDR3nt: TGTGCCAGCGTGGACGCGGCCTACGAGCAGTACTTC
j_gene: TRBJ1-2; d_gene: -; v_gene: TRBV5-4; abundance: -; CDR3aa: CASSISPGVGGYTF; CDR3nt: TGTGCCAGCAGCATTAGTCCGGGGGTTGGTGGCTACACCTTC
j_gene: TRBJ2-7; d_gene: TRBD1; v_gene: TRBV6-6; abundance: few; CDR3aa: CASRTTDRGDSYEQYF; CDR3nt: TGTGCCAGCCGAACCACAGACAGGGGGGACTCCTACGAGCAGTACTTC
j_gene: TRBJ1-5; d_gene: TRBD1; v_gene: TRBV28; abundance: -; CDR3aa: CASRAGGTYQPQHF; CDR3nt: TGTGCCAGCAGGGCAGGGGGCACCTATCAGCCCCAGCATTTT
j_gene: TRBJ2-7; d_gene: -; v_gene: TRBV5-4; abundance: -; CDR3aa: CASRSATDAYEQYF; CDR3nt: TGTGCCAGCAGATCTGCGACTGACGCCTACGAGCAGTACTTC
j_gene: TRBJ2-1; d_gene: -; v_gene: TRBV9; abundance: -; CDR3aa: CASSVSGLAELYNEQFF; CDR3nt: TGTGCCAGCAGCGTAAGCGGGCTAGCAGAACTGTACAATGAGCAGTTCTTC
j_gene: TRBJ2-3; d_gene: -; v_gene: TRBV19; abundance: -; CDR3aa: CASSTPGGVSSDTQYF; CDR3nt: TGTGCCAGTAGTACCCCCGGGGGAGTGAGTTCAGATACGCAGTATTTT
j_gene: TRBJ2-5; d_gene: TRBD1; v_gene: TRBV5-1; abundance: -; CDR3aa: CASRPGTGGRQETQYF; CDR3nt: TGCGCCAGCAGACCCGGGACAGGGGGCCGCCAAGAGACCCAGTACTTC
j_gene: TRBJ1-5; d_gene: TRBD1; v_gene: TRBV10-3; abundance: few; CDR3aa: CAISQGDQPQHF; CDR3nt: TGTGCCATCAGTCAGGGGGATCAGCCCCAGCATTTT
j_gene: TRBJ2-7; d_gene: TRBD2; v_gene: TRBV10-3; abundance: -; CDR3aa: CAIRASGGEQYF; CDR3nt: TGTGCCATCAGGGCTAGCGGGGGCGAGCAGTACTTC
j_gene: TRBJ2-1; d_gene: TRBD1; v_gene: TRBV5-1; abundance: many; CDR3aa: CASSWGTGPNEQFF; CDR3nt: TGCGCCAGCAGCTGGGGGACAGGGCCTAATGAGCAGTTCTTC
j_gene: TRBJ2-1; d_gene: TRBD2; v_gene: TRBV11-3; abundance: once; CDR3aa: CASSPWASGSSNEQFF; CDR3nt: TGTGCCAGCAGCCCCTGGGCTAGCGGGAGTAGTAATGAGCAGTTCTTC
j_gene: TRBJ2-7; d_gene: -; v_gene: TRBV14; abundance: -; CDR3aa: CASSPSGYEQYF; CDR3nt: TGTGCCAGCAGCCCGTCCGGCTACGAGCAGTACTTC
j_gene: TRBJ2-4; d_gene: -; v_gene: TRBV28; abundance: -; CDR3aa: CASSLSSRNIQYF; CDR3nt: TGTGCCAGCAGTTTAAGTAGTAGAAACATTCAGTACTTC
j_gene: TRBJ2-7; d_gene: TRBD2; v_gene: TRBV7-9; abundance: few; CDR3aa: CASSLLGRSYEQYF; CDR3nt: TGTGCCAGCAGCTTACTCGGGAGGTCCTACGAGCAGTACTTC
j_gene: TRBJ1-4; d_gene: TRBD1; v_gene: TRBV6-6; abundance: -; CDR3aa: CASSPGQGYEKLFF; CDR3nt: TGTGCCAGCAGCCCGGGACAGGGTTATGAAAAACTGTTTTTT